The 17 T cell receptor beta chains reported below all come from one sample, sequenced in a study of CD8 T cells in ankylosing spondylitis. General study points: In ankylosing spondylitis blood, a motif of several highly homologous TCR beta variants appeared characteristic.

TCRdb analysed the 5' RACE reads with MiXCR anew, one entry per CDR3 protein. In the table there are under 450,000 distinct CDR3 sequences, 17% of which are singletons. These receptors lack a known antigen. The sample consisted of blood, either unsorted or a sorted T cell fraction (not recorded which). All receptors come from a male donor with ankylosing spondylitis.

The V and J genes are TRBV2 and TRBJ1-1; no reliable D call. The CDR3 sequence is 13 residues long. V was clipped by 6 bases and J by 1 base, with 9 bases between them. CDR1 and CDR2 from the germline V gene are SNHLY and FYNNEI. CDR3: CASRLTENTEAFF. As DNA, the CDR3 is TGTGCCAGCAGACTTACAGAGAACACTGAAGCTTTCTTT.

This clonotype was seen only a few times. The chain links TRBV6-2 or TRBV6-3 to TRBJ2-1, with 7 bases aligning to TRBD1. The CDR3 totals 11 residues. V lost 8 bases and J lost 10; bases outside the gene matches: 5. CDR1 is MNHEY and CDR2 is SVGEGT in the germline V gene. The CDR3 reads CASAGTAEQFF. In nucleotides, the CDR3 is TGTGCCAGCGCCGGGACAGCCGAGCAGTTCTTC.

This clonotype was counted a few times. This rearrangement joins TRBV5-1 to TRBJ2-3; 12 bases map to TRBD2. Germline V gene lookup returns CDR1 SGHRS and CDR2 YFSETQ. The J segment lost 1 base and the V segment lost 1 base, leaving 4 bases of the junction unmatched. The CDR3 has 17 amino acids. The CDR3 protein is CASSLSPSGGGTDTQYF. The CDR3 DNA reads TGCGCCAGCAGCTTGTCCCCTAGCGGGGGGGGCACAGATACGCAGTATTTT.

The chain links TRBV28 to TRBJ2-1, with 11 bases aligning to TRBD1. With V trimmed by 4 bases and J by 6 bases, 8 bases remained unmatched. The V gene's germline CDR1 is MDHEN and CDR2 SYDVKM. The CDR3 length is 16 residues. The CDR3 protein is CASSSPGTGGFNEQFF. In nucleotides, the CDR3 is TGTGCCAGCAGTTCACCCGGGACAGGGGGATTCAATGAGCAGTTCTTC.

This clonotype has a handful of counts. The chain carries TRBV29-1 and TRBJ1-1, with 7 bases fitting TRBD1. The CDR3 contains 14 residues. Germline assignment: CDR1 SQVTM and CDR2 ANQGSEA. V lost 2 bases and J lost 5; bases outside the gene matches: 8. This chain's CDR3 is CSVEPIGGGTEAFF. The CDR3 region has the DNA TGCAGCGTTGAACCGATAGGGGGCGGTACTGAAGCTTTCTTT.

J is TRBJ2-1 and V is TRBV12-3 or TRBV12-4; tentative D call: TRBD2 (7 bases). This CDR3 has 15 amino acids. Deletions cut 7 bases from V and 5 bases from J, with 18 bases between. The CDR3 loop reads CASIPRRGPNNEQFF. The CDR3 nucleotides are TGTGCCAGCATCCCTCGGCGGGGGCCCAACAATGAGCAGTTCTTC.

This clonotype was observed many times. The J gene is TRBJ2-7, the V gene TRBV12-3 or TRBV12-4; the D is unclear. CDR3 length equals 11 residues. The germline V and J ends were trimmed by 6 bases and 6 bases, with 9 bases remaining between them. The CDR3 DNA is TGTGCCAGCAGGGAGTCGCGCGAGCAGTACTTC. It yields the protein CASRESREQYF.

The chain has TRBV20-1 and TRBJ2-5; perhaps D is TRBD1 or TRBD2 (5 bases each). Germline values: CDR1 DFQATT, CDR2 SNEGSKA (reference sequence). This CDR3 has 14 residues. The germline V and J ends were trimmed by 3 bases and 4 bases, with 15 bases remaining between them. CDR3 region: CSARVGWGSETQYF. The CDR3 coding sequence is TGCAGTGCTAGGGTGGGCTGGGGGTCAGAGACCCAGTACTTC.

The chain joins TRBV2 to TRBJ1-2; D uncertain. Trimming left V 6 bases short and J 7 bases short, with 18 bases between. CDR3 length: 14 residues. The germline gives CDR1 SNHLY, CDR2 FYNNEI. Here the CDR3 reads CASRKLGAACGYTF. Written as DNA, the CDR3 is TGTGCCAGCAGGAAGCTCGGAGCGGCCTGTGGCTACACCTTC.

This rearrangement joins TRBV24-1 to TRBJ2-7; D is perhaps TRBD1 (5 bases). There are 19 residues in the CDR3. Germline lookup yields CDR1 KGHDR and CDR2 SFDVKD. The V end lost 11 bases, the J end lost 5 bases, and 36 bases lay between the germline ends. CDR3 sequence (DNA): TGTGCCATCGTGACAGTTAGGAGTCCGGGCAGTCCGATTCTGAACGAGCAGTACTTC. Encoded protein: CAIVTVRSPGSPILNEQYF.

This clonotype was observed a few times. The V gene is TRBV20-1, the J gene TRBJ2-7, with 13 bases aligning to TRBD2. Germline V gene sequence: CDR1 DFQATT, CDR2 SNEGSKA (reference sequence). The V segment lost 1 base and the J segment 5 bases; nucleotides outside the gene matches: 2. This CDR3 contains 14 residues. The CDR3 loop reads CSARGTSGSDEQYF. The DNA of the CDR3 is TGCAGTGCTAGAGGGACTAGCGGGAGTGACGAGCAGTACTTC.

This chain links TRBV10-3 with TRBJ2-3; 9 positions match TRBD1. The CDR3 totals 14 residues. Germline V gene sequence: CDR1 ENHRY, CDR2 SYGVKD. V lost 6 bases and J lost 6; bases outside the gene matches: 7. The CDR3 spells CAISATGGRDTQYF. Written as DNA, the CDR3 is TGTGCCATCAGCGCGACAGGGGGTCGGGATACGCAGTATTTT.

The V call is TRBV20-1, the J call TRBJ2-7; 11 positions match TRBD2. The germline V gene encodes CDR1 DFQATT and CDR2 SNEGSKA (reference sequence). Germline trimming cut 4 bases from V and 5 bases from J; bases unmatched to any gene: 4. The CDR3 is 13 residues long. This CDR3 reads CSAIAGGVNEQYF. The CDR3 nucleotides read TGCAGTGCTATAGCGGGAGGGGTCAACGAGCAGTACTTC.

V gene TRBV12-3 or TRBV12-4 combines with J gene TRBJ2-7; TRBD2 might be the D (5 bases). V gave up 6 bases and J gave up 2 bases, with 11 bases separating them. The CDR3 contains 13 residues. CDR3 sequence reads: CASRGGPTYEQYF. In DNA, the CDR3 is TGTGCCAGCAGGGGCGGGCCAACCTACGAGCAGTACTTC.

V usage is TRBV4-1 and J usage is TRBJ2-7; D is perhaps TRBD1 (5 bases). This CDR3 region has 15 residues. The germline CDR1 and CDR2 sequences are MGHRA and YSYEKL. V was trimmed by 1 base and J by 3 bases, leaving 13 bases between them. The CDR3 sequence: CASSQVTPQGYEQYF. The CDR3 DNA reads as TGCGCCAGCAGCCAAGTTACGCCGCAGGGCTACGAGCAGTACTTC.

The CDR3 loop is CASTASRTSGSDEQFF. In nucleotides, the CDR3 is TGCGCCAGCACAGCTTCTAGGACTAGCGGGAGTGATGAGCAGTTCTTC. The V call is TRBV5-1, the J call TRBJ2-1; 13 bases align to TRBD2. This CDR3 has 16 residues. CDR1 is SGHRS and CDR2 is YFSETQ in the germline V gene. J lost 8 bases, V lost 6 bases, and 11 bases had no gene match. Drawing the rest from reference TRBV5-1 and TRBJ2-1, the complete variable domain is KAGVTQTPRYLIKTRGQQVTLSCSPISGHRSVSWYQQTPGQGLQFLFEYFSETQRNKGNFPGRFSGRQFSNSRSEMNVSTLELGDSALYLCASTASRTSGSDEQFFGPGTRLTVL.

This sequence joins TRBV2 and TRBJ1-1, with 7 positions matching TRBD1. This CDR3 region has 12 residues. CDR1 is SNHLY, CDR2 FYNNEI, per germline. V was pared by 5 bases and J by 6 bases, with 3 bases of the junction left unmatched. This CDR3 reads CASSFDRAEAFF. The CDR3 DNA reads as TGTGCCAGCAGTTTCGACAGGGCTGAAGCTTTCTTT.